The 20 T cell receptor beta chains in this list originate from one sample, sequenced in a study of T cells in Graves' hyperthyroidism and ophthalmopathy. RNA transcripts gave rise to amplified TCR beta CDR3 regions. During a first-round RT-PCR of the TCR CDR3, the HTBI primer set was used. MiXCR was run by TCRdb on the multiplex PCR reads, yielding one entry per CDR3 protein. The data hold 350,000 to 400,000 distinct CDR3 sequences, with about 15% observed a single time. Sequencing used blood. Receptor source: a woman aged 55 to 70 with Graves' hyperthyroidism.

There are many counts of this clonotype. The chain uses TRBV15 and TRBJ2-1, with TRBD2 matching 11 bases. The CDR3 has 18 residues. Germline CDR1 and CDR2: LNHNV and YYDKDF (reference sequence). J was trimmed by 4 bases and V by 1 base; bases with no gene match: 9. The CDR3 DNA is TGTGCCACCAGCAGAGCACGTATAGCGGGAGGGCCTTACAATGAGCAGTTCTTC. Residues: CATSRARIAGGPYNEQFF.

Turning to this clonotype: At one of its ends the junction is not consistent with the germline gene, which may arise from a read error. The J gene is TRBJ1-5, the V gene TRBV10-1; the match to TRBD1 covers 9 bases. The V gene's germline CDR1 is WNHNN and CDR2 SYGVQD (reference sequence). CDR3 length: 19 amino acids. Here the CDR3 reads CASSEGPPGQGKFNQPQHF. In DNA, the CDR3 is TGTGCCAGCAGTGAAGGGCCCCCGGGACAGGGAAAGTTCAATCAGCCCCAGCATTTT.

This clonotype was seen repeatedly, ten times or more. This sequence joins TRBV7-9 and TRBJ1-6, with a possible D match to TRBD1 (6 bases). This CDR3 spans 14 amino acids. Germline CDR1 and CDR2: SEHNR and FQNEAQ (reference sequence). Trimming left V 4 bases short and J 10 bases short, with 14 bases between. The DNA for the CDR3 is TGTGCCAGCAGCTCCGGGGGGCTGGGATCACCCCTCCACTTT. It encodes CASSSGGLGSPLHF.

The chain joins TRBV28 to TRBJ2-2; 9 nucleotides agree with TRBD1. This CDR3 comprises 14 residues. Germline CDR1 MDHEN, CDR2 SYDVKM. Losses at the gene ends were 8 bases for V and 8 bases for J; bases not matched to a gene: 9. The DNA for the CDR3 is TGTGCCAGCGGCTGGACAGGGGCTAGGGGGGAGCTGTTTTTT. Translated, it gives CASGWTGARGELFF.

This clonotype was detected many times. In DNA, the CDR3 is TGTGCCAGCTTCTTCGGGACAGGCAACACTGAAGCTTTCTTT. Protein: CASFFGTGNTEAFF. V gene TRBV11-2 combines with J gene TRBJ1-1, with TRBD1 matching over 8 bases. Germline CDR1 and CDR2: SGHAT and FQNNGV. This CDR3 has 14 amino acids. J was trimmed by 2 bases and V by 8 bases; bases with no gene match: 7.

This clonotype came up many times. V and J are TRBV5-1 and TRBJ1-1, with a weak D call TRBD1 (6 bases). The V end was cut by 5 bases, the J end by 0 bases, with 11 bases between. CDR3 length: 14 amino acids. CDR1 and CDR2 from the germline V gene are SGHRS and YFSETQ. The DNA of the CDR3 is TGCGCCAGCAGACAGGGCCCCATGAACACTGAAGCTTTCTTT. Translation gives CASRQGPMNTEAFF.

This clonotype was counted at least ten times. In DNA, the CDR3 is TGTGCCAGCAGCTTAAGGTCTTGGCGGGAGTTATTCGATGAGCAGTTCTTC. Its translation: CASSLRSWRELFDEQFF. This chain connects TRBV7-8 to TRBJ2-1; 7 bases are shared with TRBD2. CDR1 and CDR2 from the germline V gene are SGHVS and FQNEAQ. Trimming at V came to 2 bases and at J to 8 bases, leaving 15 bases not matched to a gene. The CDR3 totals 17 residues.

This clonotype came up a few times. The genes are TRBV5-1 and TRBJ2-1; 14 bases match TRBD2. Germline V gene sequence: CDR1 SGHRS, CDR2 YFSETQ. The CDR3 covers 16 residues. With 5 bases clipped from V and 9 bases from J, the junction kept 10 bases outside the gene matches. CDR3 DNA sequence: TGCGCCAGCAGGGGGACGGGACTAGCGGGAGTTAGTGAGCAGTTCTTC. It codes for CASRGTGLAGVSEQFF.

This clonotype came up many times. This chain uses TRBV12-3 or TRBV12-4 with TRBJ2-7; 7 nucleotides match TRBD1. The V and J ends lost 5 bases and 5 bases, in that order; junction bases with no gene match: 9. The length of the CDR3 is 14 residues. In nucleotides, the CDR3 is TGTGCCAGCAGTGAGTATTTAACAGGGGACGAGCAGTACTTC. Its protein product is CASSEYLTGDEQYF.

Ten or more counts support this clonotype. The chain employs TRBV10-1 and TRBJ1-2, with D tentatively TRBD1 (5 bases). The germline V gene encodes CDR1 WNHNN and CDR2 SYGVQD (reference sequence). The length of the CDR3 is 17 residues. The V end was cut by 2 bases, the J end by 3 bases, with 19 bases between. The CDR3 nucleotides are TGCGCCAGCAGTGAGGCCCCCCTTCCCGGGACTTACTATGGCTACACCTTC. Its translation is CASSEAPLPGTYYGYTF.

The sample holds many counts of this clonotype. The genes are TRBV11-2 and TRBJ2-7; possible D gene TRBD2, 5 bases. With 4 bases removed from V and 4 bases from J, the gap between germline ends came to 17 bases. CDR1 is SGHAT and CDR2 is FQNNGV in the germline V gene. The length of the CDR3 is 15 residues. The CDR3 protein is CASSSNREVSYEQYF. The DNA of the CDR3 is TGTGCCAGCAGCTCCAACCGGGAAGTCAGTTACGAGCAGTACTTC.

This clonotype was seen ten or more times. The chain joins TRBV29-1 to TRBJ2-3; a possible D gene is TRBD2 (6 bases). V was pared by 5 bases and J by 5 bases, with 14 bases between. This CDR3 spans 13 amino acids. Germline CDR1 is SQVTM and CDR2 is ANQGSEA. The CDR3 DNA sequence: TGCAGCGTTCCGGTGGGGGGAAGAGATACGCAGTATTTT. This sequence encodes CSVPVGGRDTQYF.

This clonotype was seen more than once but under ten times. The chain is built from TRBV20-1 and TRBJ2-1; 7 bases agree with TRBD1. From germline, CDR1 is DFQATT and CDR2 SNEGSKA (reference sequence). Trimming took 6 bases from V and 14 from J; bases not matched to a gene: 16. This CDR3 is 13 amino acids long. The CDR3 loop reads CSARQGVTSGKFF. For the CDR3, the DNA is TGCAGTGCCAGACAGGGAGTAACCTCGGGGAAGTTCTTC.

This clonotype was detected many times. This chain connects TRBV27 to TRBJ2-7, with D unclear. Germline CDR1 MNHEY, CDR2 SMNVEV (reference sequence). The V end lost 5 bases, the J end lost 4 bases, and 18 bases lay between the germline ends. The length of the CDR3 is 15 residues. The CDR3 DNA reads as TGTGCCAGCAGTCCCACCCCCGGGTCGCCTTACGAGCAGTACTTC. Amino acid sequence: CASSPTPGSPYEQYF.

This clonotype was counted ten times or more. The gene calls are TRBV5-1 and TRBJ1-1; D uncertain. This CDR3 is 14 amino acids long. Trimming took 7 bases from V and 2 from J, leaving 15 bases between them. Looked up from germline, CDR1 is SGHRS and CDR2 is YFSETQ. The chain's CDR3 is CASSTQEPNTEAFF. The CDR3 region has the DNA TGCGCCAGCTCCACCCAAGAACCAAACACTGAAGCTTTCTTT.

About this clonotype itself: A much larger clone sits a single nucleotide away, making a read error possible. This chain joins TRBV4-1 and TRBJ2-7; D tentatively fits TRBD1 or TRBD2 (5 bases each). Germline CDR1 reads MGHRA; CDR2 reads YSYEKL. V lost 4 bases, J lost 7 bases, and 20 bases lay in between. The CDR3 length is 15 residues. The CDR3 region is CASSRPGRKYNEQYF. For the CDR3, the DNA is TGCGCCAGCAGCCGACCGGGACGGAAGTACAATGAGCAGTACTTC.

The chain combines TRBV10-3 with TRBJ2-3; 13 bases are shared with TRBD2. The V gene end was trimmed by 5 bases and the J gene end by 4 bases; junction bases not matched to a gene: 6. The CDR3 length is 16 residues. In germline, CDR1 is ENHRY, CDR2 SYGVKD. The DNA of the CDR3 is TGTGCCATCAGTTCTGGACTAGCGGGAGTGGCAGATACGCAGTATTTT. Protein sequence: CAISSGLAGVADTQYF.

V is TRBV7-9 and J is TRBJ1-1; D gene uncertain. The CDR3 runs to 14 residues. Trimming shortened V by 3 bases and J by 6 bases, and 14 bases separated the two germline ends. The germline gives CDR1 SEHNR, CDR2 FQNEAQ (reference sequence). CDR3: CASSFRSRSSEAFF. CDR3 DNA: TGTGCCAGCAGCTTCCGCTCCAGGTCGTCTGAAGCTTTCTTT. The variable domain in full, with the rest retrieved from reference TRBV7-9 and TRBJ1-1, is DTGVSQNPRHKITKRGQNVTFRCDPISEHNRLYWYRQTLGQGPEFLTYFQNEAQLEKSRLLSDRFSAERPKGSFSTLEIQRTEQGDSAMYLCASSFRSRSSEAFFGQGTRLTVV.

The chain links TRBV7-9 to TRBJ2-2; the match to TRBD2 covers 10 bases. The CDR3 runs 16 residues. Per germline, CDR1 SEHNR and CDR2 FQNEAQ (reference sequence). V gave up 1 base and J gave up 8 bases; unmatched junction bases: 7. The CDR3: CASSLVPAGGPGELFF. DNA of the CDR3: TGTGCCAGCAGCTTAGTCCCAGCGGGAGGGCCTGGGGAGCTGTTTTTT.

J is TRBJ2-7 and V is TRBV30, with 11 bases that match TRBD2. Germline assignment: CDR1 GTSNPN and CDR2 SVGIG (reference sequence). The CDR3 has 14 residues. Trimming removed 3 bases from V and 6 bases from J; junction bases left unmatched: 7. The DNA for the CDR3 is TGTGCCTGGAGCGACGGACTAGCGGGTAGCGAGCAGTACTTC. This codes for CAWSDGLAGSEQYF.